This record concerns one T cell receptor (beta chain) sequence. This clonotype appeared many times. Its antigen is still unknown. Per-base quality was not reported, and no clone a single base away is much larger than it. This specimen comes from a study of regulatory T cells in long-lasting Graves disease (TCRdb year 2021). In terms of the full investigation: Newly diagnosed Graves' disease patients had taken antithyroid drugs for less than 3 months. Peripheral blood TCR sequencing and RNA sequencing compared persistent Graves' disease patients with newly diagnosed Graves' disease patients. The study took place in China and was registered as a clinical trial. TCR sequencing covered roughly 13 persistent and approximately 20 newly diagnosed Graves' disease patients, some 33 samples in total. Study-wide conclusions, independent of this receptor: A larger number of public clonotypes was shared among persistent patients (more than 2,500) than among newly diagnosed patients (over 850). As a limitation, the authors acknowledged that the small sample size may reduce accuracy. Lower TCR Shannon entropy and fewer highly expanded clones were observed in persistent Graves' disease patients than in newly diagnosed patients, which suggested clonal expansion. Persistent disease showed preferential use of TRBV28, TRBJ1-2 and TRBJ2-5, whereas newly diagnosed disease favored TRBV20-1 and TRBJ2-1. Because the primary lesion, thyroid tissue, could not be accessed, the study looked at peripheral blood alone. Sequencing and analysis were limited to the TCR beta chain.

This sample's time point label indicates: newly diagnosed GD, antithyroid drugs for less than 3 months. For both TCR sequencing and RNA sequencing, RNA was extracted from PBMCs in TRIzol. The diagnosis of Graves' disease was made according to American Thyroid Association guidelines. Patients for the study were recruited at an endocrinology department in Xi'an, China. Each patient gave about 8.1 milliliters of peripheral blood, collected in an EDTA anticoagulant tube. Ficoll Paque Plus density gradient separation was used to isolate PBMCs, and no further T cell sorting was performed. RNA quality was checked with an Agilent 2100 Bioanalyzer and agarose gel, and concentration with a NanoDrop 2000. The junction shows trimming of 3 bases on V and 0 bases on J, plus 5 bases between the germline ends. According to the germline V gene, CDR1 reads MGHDK and CDR2 reads SYGVNS. The CDR3 measures 13 amino acids from cysteine to phenylalanine. Of the read, only the CDR3 DNA is kept; its 39 bases are in frame from base 1.

Preparation of the library involved multiplex PCR. For sequencing, an Illumina HiSeq 4000 was employed. CDR3 regions were amplified by Arm-PCR with iRepertoire HTBI primers to construct TCR beta libraries. Before sequencing, the PCR products underwent gel purification. Per the authors' processing: A total of roughly 58 TRBV and more than twelve TRBJ segments were identified across samples and were used for gene usage analysis of CDR3 amino acid clonotypes. COPE and FqMerger were used to merge the filtered high-quality paired reads into contigs. BLAST was used to align contigs to IMGT TRBV, TRBD and TRBJ reference genes, with CDR3 defined following IMGT. Any clonotype with a frequency above 0.1% was counted as a highly expanded clone. Shannon entropy served as the measure of repertoire diversity, while the Gini coefficient captured V-J evenness. A clonotype was considered public if more than one individual shared it. Clones were called with MiXCR by TCRdb after fastp trimmed the public reads at Q25, and only in-frame beta chains were retained. Records with the same CDR3 protein are collapsed into one entry carrying the most frequent genes and DNA. The V and J calls shown here were made by TCRdb, not taken from the authors' results. In all, the sample holds roughly 610,000 distinct CDR3 sequences, and roughly 16% of those were seen once. Approximately 12% of the sample rests with the top ten.

The sample was also reused in another study, on T cells in Graves' hyperthyroidism and ophthalmopathy. In that second paper, the authors write: Graves' hyperthyroidism was defined as stable when no progression to ophthalmopathy occurred over 18 months of follow-up. The hyperthyroidism patients were between 18 and 65 years old and newly diagnosed, with a disease duration of less than 2 months. Exclusion was applied to patients with uncontrolled infections, other autoimmune diseases, pregnancy or lactation. Diagnoses were established on the basis of clinical symptoms, serum thyroxine and TRAb, thyroid ultrasound, and orbital computed tomography. The TCR CDR3 was subjected to a first round of RT-PCR using the HTBI primer set and the Qiagen OneStep RT-PCR kit. Most expanded thyroid clonotypes (frequency above 0.001) were also found in blood, which suggests that blood repertoires may mirror thyroid immune responses. In cross-validation, a model built on a 13 V-J signature told ophthalmopathy apart from stable hyperthyroidism with 87.88% sensitivity and about 81% specificity, and in testing the same model reached 80%/75%. In validation, progression to ophthalmopathy was predicted by the model with 55% to 71% sensitivity and under 85% specificity, a median of approximately 7.1 months before onset. A discovery cohort of approximately 100 patients, 43 with Graves' ophthalmopathy and about 58 with stable Graves' hyperthyroidism, was used to find distinguishing TCR V-J signatures. An independent validation cohort of some 18 hyperthyroidism patients and about 15 patients who later progressed to ophthalmopathy tested prospective prediction of ophthalmopathy. The 75 to 100 discovery patients were randomly split 7:3 into training and test sets. Thyroid tissue and blood T-cell repertoires from about six Graves' hyperthyroidism patients were also compared in the study. After blood sampling, hyperthyroidism patients were treated with methimazole at a starting dose of 30 mg daily, and ophthalmopathy patients were treated with high-dose intravenous methylprednisolone. A second multiplex PCR round built the libraries, followed by size selection and purification. Paired-end sequencing of the libraries was performed with 100 bp reads on an Illumina HiSeq2000. SOAPnuke was used to process the raw data, with reads discarded if the reads contained adapters or uncalled bases, had a mean Phred below 15, or lacked an exact constant-primer or identifier match. COPE v1.2.5 was used to merge high-quality paired reads, and clonotypes were defined as unique nucleotide sequences. Clonotypes were aligned to IMGT TRBV, TRBD and TRBJ reference segments using MiTCR v1.1. The analysis included only V-J combinations with a frequency above 0.0001, which together covered 99% to 99.2% of the repertoires. The TCS score was defined as the ratio of F50 (clonal expansion) to E x V (chaos), calculated using BLOSUM62-based TCRdist between CDR3 peptides within each V-J. Welch's t-statistics and random forest reduced fewer than 550 V-J features to roughly 13, which were used in a naive Bayes classifier (R e1071). Sample size was not statistically predetermined, and investigators were not blinded to group allocation. According to the paper, TCR Vbeta CDR3 sequencing was carried out on 135 peripheral blood samples, which came from 40 to 45 ophthalmopathy, some 73 hyperthyroidism and roughly 17 progressor patients.

The material was peripheral blood mononuclear cells (PBMCs), obtained at new diagnosis, from a patient treated with antithyroid drugs. The clonotype comes from a man aged 18 to 29 with Graves disease. Donor details come from another sample of the same person, matched by shared clones. The V and J genes are TRBV25-1 and TRBJ1-1; the D gene cannot be resolved reliably. The DNA sequence is TGTGCCAGCAGTGAGCTGTTGAACACTGAAGCTTTCTTT. Its product reads: CASSELLNTEAFF. Here the CDR3 is joined to the reference TRBV25-1 and TRBJ1-1 genes, and the full variable domain is: EADIYQTPRYLVIGTGKKITLECSQTMGHDKMYWYQQDPGMELHLIHYSYGVNSTEKGDLSSESTVSRIRTEHFPLTLESARPSHTSQYLCASSELLNTEAFFGQGTRLTVV.